This is a list of T cell receptor beta chains from one sample in a study of CD8+CD57+ T cells in acquired aplastic anemia. In TCRdb, the reads were re-called with MiXCR into one record per CDR3 protein. The sample contains approximately 150,000 distinct CDR3 sequences, about two thirds of which appear only once. The sample consisted of sorted CD4+, CD8+, or CD8+CD57+ T cells (not recorded which) from PBMCs. Receptors were obtained from a human donor with aplastic anemia. Both conserved end residues are part of each CDR3. The order of the fields is clone size, D gene, V gene, J gene, CDR3 protein, CDR3 DNA. A D gene is named only where the DNA matches it firmly. Rows give clone size only sometimes, using once, few, many, or a class for an expanded clone.

.	TRBD1	TRBV7-9	TRBJ1-2	CASSATQGAQNGYTF	TGTGCCAGCAGCGCGACACAGGGGGCGCAGAATGGCTACACCTTC
.	TRBD1	TRBV6-5	TRBJ2-7	CASTPNRGNEQYF	TGTGCCAGCACTCCTAACAGGGGGAACGAGCAGTACTTC
.	.	TRBV10-1	TRBJ2-2	CASSNGSSTVGELFF	TGCGCCAGCAGTAACGGGTCTAGCACGGTCGGGGAGCTGTTTTTT
once	.	TRBV30	TRBJ1-4	CAWSVGLEKLFF	TGTGCCTGGAGTGTAGGCCTTGAAAAACTGTTTTTT
.	.	TRBV6-5	TRBJ2-5	CASSYSFGTPETQYF	TGTGCCAGCAGTTACTCCTTCGGGACCCCCGAGACCCAGTACTTC
.	.	TRBV29-1	TRBJ2-5	CSVVRQEETQYF	TGCAGCGTTGTCCGACAGGAAGAGACCCAGTACTTC
.	TRBD1	TRBV12-3/TRBV12-4	TRBJ1-5	CASSWTGTNQPQHF	TGTGCCAGCAGTTGGACAGGCACCAATCAGCCCCAGCATTTT
.	.	TRBV24-1	TRBJ2-7	CVTGNSSYEQYF	TGTGTTACGGGGAACTCTTCCTACGAGCAGTACTTC
few	TRBD2	TRBV19	TRBJ2-7	CASSIAPGGTYEQYF	TGTGCCAGTAGTATCGCGCCCGGGGGGACCTACGAGCAGTACTTC
.	.	TRBV7-2	TRBJ1-2	CASSLGGKGPYGYTF	TGTGCCAGCAGCTTAGGAGGGAAGGGTCCCTATGGCTACACCTTC
.	TRBD1	TRBV2	TRBJ1-5	CASREGQGINQPQHF	TGTGCCAGCAGGGAGGGACAGGGGATCAATCAGCCCCAGCATTTT
.	TRBD1	TRBV7-8	TRBJ1-6	CASSRQGADNSPLHF	TGTGCCAGCAGCAGACAGGGGGCAGATAATTCACCCCTCCACTTT
.	.	TRBV7-7	TRBJ2-5	CASSFYVQETQYF	TGTGCTAGCAGCTTCTACGTTCAGGAGACCCAGTACTTC
.	.	TRBV20-1	TRBJ1-2	CGARERSPNYGYTF	TGCGGTGCTAGAGAAAGGTCTCCAAACTATGGCTACACCTTC
.	.	TRBV4-2	TRBJ2-2	CASSQERTNTGELFF	TGTGCCAGCAGCCAAGAGCGTACGAACACCGGGGAGCTGTTTTTT
.	TRBD2	TRBV7-9	TRBJ2-3	CASSRRGGGSTDTQYF	TGTGCCAGCAGTCGGCGCGGGGGGGGGAGCACAGATACGCAGTATTTT
many	TRBD2	TRBV6-4	TRBJ2-3	CASSHPGTSGTDTQYF	TGTGCCAGCAGCCACCCCGGGACTAGCGGCACAGATACGCAGTATTTT
.	TRBD2	TRBV24-1	TRBJ2-3	CATSDSRGGATDTQYF	TGTGCCACCAGTGACTCGCGGGGGGGAGCCACAGATACGCAGTATTTT
few	.	TRBV7-9	TRBJ2-1	CASSSSRANNEQFF	TGTGCCAGCAGCTCCTCCCGGGCAAACAATGAGCAGTTCTTC
.	.	TRBV3-1	TRBJ1-1	CASSQRTDYTEAFF	TGTGCCAGCAGCCAGAGGACAGACTACACTGAAGCTTTCTTT
.	.	TRBV11-1	TRBJ2-1	CASSSSRGLAINEQFF	TGTGCCAGCAGCTCCTCCAGGGGATTAGCCATAAATGAGCAGTTCTTC
.	.	TRBV20-1	TRBJ1-6	CSVGRDDYSPLHF	TGCAGTGTAGGCCGGGACGATTATTCACCCCTCCACTTT
.	.	TRBV2	TRBJ2-1	CASSEAGGRGNEQFF	TGTGCCAGCAGTGAAGCGGGGGGGCGAGGCAATGAGCAGTTCTTC
few	.	TRBV15	TRBJ1-2	CATSQTGEYDGYTF	TGTGCCACCAGCCAGACGGGGGAGTATGATGGCTACACCTTC
many	TRBD1	TRBV12-5	TRBJ2-7	CASAFGQGGYEQYF	TGTGCTAGTGCGTTTGGACAGGGGGGCTACGAGCAGTACTTC
.	.	TRBV7-8	TRBJ2-7	CASSLAGIGPEQYF	TGTGCCAGCAGCTTAGCAGGGATCGGCCCCGAGCAGTACTTC
.	TRBD1	TRBV20-1	TRBJ2-5	CSARVTGGDVTQYF	TGCAGTGCCCGGGTGACAGGGGGGGACGTGACCCAGTACTTC
.	.	TRBV14	TRBJ1-2	CASSPTGGQFYGYTF	TGTGCCAGCAGTCCAACCGGGGGACAATTCTATGGCTACACCTTC